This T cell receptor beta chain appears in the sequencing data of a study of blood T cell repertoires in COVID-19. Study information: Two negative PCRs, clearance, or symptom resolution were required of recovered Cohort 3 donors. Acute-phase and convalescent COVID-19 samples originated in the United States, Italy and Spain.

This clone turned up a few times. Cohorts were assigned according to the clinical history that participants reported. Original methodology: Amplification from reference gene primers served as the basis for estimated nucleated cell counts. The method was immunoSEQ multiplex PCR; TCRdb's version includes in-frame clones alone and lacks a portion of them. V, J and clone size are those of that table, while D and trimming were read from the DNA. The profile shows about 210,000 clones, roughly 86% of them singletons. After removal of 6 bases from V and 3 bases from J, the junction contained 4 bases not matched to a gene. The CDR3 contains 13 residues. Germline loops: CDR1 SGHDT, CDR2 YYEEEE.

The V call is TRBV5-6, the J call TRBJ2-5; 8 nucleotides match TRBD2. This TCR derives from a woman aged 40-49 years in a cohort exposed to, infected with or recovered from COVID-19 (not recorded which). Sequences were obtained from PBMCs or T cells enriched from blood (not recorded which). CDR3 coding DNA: TGTGCCAGCAATCCGGGACTAGAAGAGACCCAGTACTTC. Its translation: CASNPGLEETQYF. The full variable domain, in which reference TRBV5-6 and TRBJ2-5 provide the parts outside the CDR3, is DAGVTQSPTHLIKTRGQQVTLRCSPKSGHDTVSWYQQALGQGPQFIFQYYEEEERQRGNFPDRFSGHQFPNYSSELNVNALLLGDSALYLCASNPGLEETQYFGPGTRLLVL.